The entry below describes one TCR beta chain. Its specificity is unknown. A much larger clone is a single base away; this may be a read error. This sample is part of a study of T cell repertoires in cytomegalovirus infection. TCRdb redid the calling of the reads with MiXCR, one entry per CDR3 protein. The sample shows 830,000 or so distinct CDR3 sequences, about 31% of them seen only once. This sequence originates from a human donor in good health (CMV status not recorded). Some clones in this sample may be carry-over from other donors' samples. Specimen: cultured CD8+ T cells from PBMCs, collected from culture after CMV antigen stimulation.

Here the CDR3 reads CVSSQASYEQYV. CDR3 DNA sequence: TGTGTCAGCAGCCAGGCGAGTTACGAGCAGTACGTC. This chain joins TRBV7-8 and TRBJ2-7; unclear D gene. Germline CDR1 and CDR2: SGHVS and FQNEAQ. The CDR3 extends over 12 amino acids.